Shown below are 8 T cell receptor beta chains from a single sample sequenced in a study of OX40 agonist ivuxolimab in advanced cancers. The library was prepared using the immunoSEQ multiplex PCR assay. This immuneACCESS table, as held by TCRdb, lists in-frame sequences with V and J called but not all clones. Of the missing ones, under half trace to an unresolved V gene in checked studies; the others have no known cause. This sample holds 74,000 or so clones; about nine tenths were observed only once. The ten largest clonotypes hold approximately 2.1% of the sample. This specimen consisted of CD4+ or CD8+ T cells sorted from blood, obtained in a trial of the OX40 agonist ivuxolimab. Receptors originate from an adult with an advanced solid tumor such as melanoma, head and neck, liver or kidney cancer.

CDR3 sequence (DNA): TGTGCCAGCAGCTCGGGAGGTGTGAGCAATCAGCCCCAGCATTTT. Protein: CASSSGGVSNQPQHF. The V call is TRBV5-8, the J call TRBJ1-5; no definite D call. Germline V gives CDR1 SGHTS, CDR2 YDEGEE. Deletions cut 3 bases from V and 1 base from J, with 11 bases between. The CDR3 totals 15 residues.

The DNA of the CDR3 is TGTGCCAGTACCCGGACTAGCGGATACACAGATACGCAGTATTTT. Translated, it gives CASTRTSGYTDTQYF. V and J are TRBV19 and TRBJ2-3; TRBD2 aligns across 10 bases. The V gene end was trimmed by 7 bases and the J gene end by 2 bases; junction bases not matched to a gene: 6. The CDR3 is 15 amino acids. The germline gives CDR1 LNHDA, CDR2 SQIVND (reference sequence).

This chain uses TRBV6-1 with TRBJ1-1; 9 bases agree with TRBD1. The CDR3 sequence is 14 residues long. J gave up 7 bases and V 7 bases, and 10 bases lay outside the gene matches. Germline CDR1 and CDR2: MNHNS and SASEGT. DNA for the CDR3: TGTGCCAGCATTCGACAGGGGGGGTCGAGTGAAGCTTTCTTT. Its translation is CASIRQGGSSEAFF.

The J gene is TRBJ1-4, the V gene TRBV5-8; D perhaps matches TRBD1 (6 bases). V was trimmed by 0 bases and J by 7 bases, leaving 16 bases between them. CDR3 size: 16 residues. CDR1 SGHTS and CDR2 YDEGEE come from the germline V gene. The CDR3 reads CASSLGSGEIVEKLFF. CDR3 coding DNA: TGTGCCAGCAGCTTGGGGTCAGGGGAAATTGTTGAAAAACTGTTTTTT.

This clone was counted only a few times. This rearrangement joins TRBV27 to TRBJ1-5; weak D call: TRBD1 (5 bases). The CDR3 extends over 15 amino acids. Germline V gene sequence: CDR1 MNHEY, CDR2 SMNVEV (reference sequence). The V gene lost 7 bases and the J gene lost 2 bases, with 15 bases spanning the gap. CDR3 residues: CASTPRGDGNQPQHF. The CDR3 DNA is TGTGCCAGCACCCCTCGGGGGGATGGCAATCAGCCCCAGCATTTT.

V and J are TRBV7-9 and TRBJ2-1, with TRBD2 identical over 14 bases. The CDR3 loop spans 18 amino acids. V lost 5 bases, J lost 1 base, and 7 bases stayed unmatched. Germline V gene lookup returns CDR1 SEHNR and CDR2 FQNEAQ (reference sequence). For the CDR3, the DNA is TGTGCCAGCAGCATGGGACTAGCGGGGGAGGCATCCTACAATGAGCAGTTCTTC. It yields the protein CASSMGLAGEASYNEQFF.

The chain couples TRBV18 to TRBJ2-5; D uncertain. V lost 2 bases, J lost 5 bases, and 6 bases lay in between. Looked up from germline, CDR1 is KGHSH and CDR2 is LQKENI. The CDR3 has 12 residues. For the CDR3, the DNA is TGTGCCAGCTCACCAAATCGGGAGACCCAGTACTTC. Translated, it gives CASSPNRETQYF.

The J gene is TRBJ2-2, the V gene TRBV14; 12 bases map to TRBD1. After removal of 10 bases from V and 4 bases from J, the junction contained 4 bases not matched to a gene. Germline V gene sequence: CDR1 SGHDN, CDR2 FVKESK. The CDR3 loop spans 14 amino acids. In DNA, the CDR3 is TGTGCCACCGGGGACAGGGGGCTCACCGGGGAGCTGTTTTTT. It specifies CATGDRGLTGELFF.